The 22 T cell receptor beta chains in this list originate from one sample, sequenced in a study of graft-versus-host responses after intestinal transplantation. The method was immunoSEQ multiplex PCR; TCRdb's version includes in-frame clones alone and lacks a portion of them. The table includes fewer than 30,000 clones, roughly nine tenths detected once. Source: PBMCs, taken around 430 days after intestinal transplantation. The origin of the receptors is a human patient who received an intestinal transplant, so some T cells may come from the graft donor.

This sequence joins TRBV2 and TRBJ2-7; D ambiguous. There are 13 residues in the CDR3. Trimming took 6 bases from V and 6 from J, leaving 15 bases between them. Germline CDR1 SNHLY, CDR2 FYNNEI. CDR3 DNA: TGTGCCAGCAGCACGCAGCGAGACCTCGAGCAGTACTTC. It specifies CASSTQRDLEQYF.

The DNA for the CDR3 is TGTGCCAGCACTGTGACAGGGAGCACTGAAGCTTTCTTT. This translates into CASTVTGSTEAFF. The rearrangement links TRBV6-1 to TRBJ1-1; 7 bases are shared with TRBD1. The V gene's germline CDR1 is MNHNS and CDR2 SASEGT. The V and J ends lost 7 bases and 4 bases, in that order; junction bases with no gene match: 6. The CDR3 covers 13 residues.

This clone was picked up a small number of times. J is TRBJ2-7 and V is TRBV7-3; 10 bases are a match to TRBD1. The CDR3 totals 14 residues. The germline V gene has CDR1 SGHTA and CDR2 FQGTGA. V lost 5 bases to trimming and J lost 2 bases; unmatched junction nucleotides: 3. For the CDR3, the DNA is TGTGCCAGCAGCCCCGGGACAGGGGCCTACGAGCAGTACTTC. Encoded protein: CASSPGTGAYEQYF.

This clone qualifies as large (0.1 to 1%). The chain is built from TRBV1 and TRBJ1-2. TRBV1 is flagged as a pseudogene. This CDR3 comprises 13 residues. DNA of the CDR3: TGCACCAGCAGCCAAGAGGGGGACTATGGCTACACCTTC. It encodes CTSSQEGDYGYTF.

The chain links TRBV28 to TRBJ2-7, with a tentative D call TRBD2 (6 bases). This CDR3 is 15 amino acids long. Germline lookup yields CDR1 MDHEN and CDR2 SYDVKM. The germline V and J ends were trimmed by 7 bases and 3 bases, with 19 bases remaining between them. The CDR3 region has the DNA TGTGCCAGCACCAAAGTTTCCCGGGGAGGCTACGAGCAGTACTTC. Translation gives CASTKVSRGGYEQYF.

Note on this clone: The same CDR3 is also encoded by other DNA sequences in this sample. Here the CDR3 DNA reads TGTGCCAGCAGTTTATGTGTCTGGGACAGGGTCTTCGAGAACACTGAAGCTTTCTTT. This encodes CASSLCVWDRVFENTEAFF. The chain is built from TRBV28 and TRBJ1-1; 9 bases are shared with TRBD1. The junction had 12 bases not matched to a gene; V was cut back by 0 bases and J by 1 base. The CDR3 contains 19 residues. Germline lookup yields CDR1 MDHEN and CDR2 SYDVKM.

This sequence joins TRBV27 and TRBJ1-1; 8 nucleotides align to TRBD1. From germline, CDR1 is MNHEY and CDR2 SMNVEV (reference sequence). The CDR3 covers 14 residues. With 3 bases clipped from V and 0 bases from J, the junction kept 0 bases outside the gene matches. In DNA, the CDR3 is TGTGCCAGCAGTTTCAGGGGGCTGAACACTGAAGCTTTCTTT. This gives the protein CASSFRGLNTEAFF.

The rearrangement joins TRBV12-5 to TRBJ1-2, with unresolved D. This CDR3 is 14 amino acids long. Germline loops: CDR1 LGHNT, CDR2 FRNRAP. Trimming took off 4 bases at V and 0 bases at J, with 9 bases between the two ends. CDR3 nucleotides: TGTGCTAGTGGTTGGTACGGAACTAACTATGGCTACACCTTC. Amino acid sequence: CASGWYGTNYGYTF.

CDR3 DNA sequence: TGTGCCAGCAGCTTAGTGGCGAGCTTCCAAGAGACCCAGTACTTC. This translates into CASSLVASFQETQYF. The chain has TRBV11-2 and TRBJ2-5; D is unresolved. The length of the CDR3 is 15 residues. Trimming removed 1 base from V and 1 base from J, with 10 bases in between. Germline V gene sequence: CDR1 SGHAT, CDR2 FQNNGV.

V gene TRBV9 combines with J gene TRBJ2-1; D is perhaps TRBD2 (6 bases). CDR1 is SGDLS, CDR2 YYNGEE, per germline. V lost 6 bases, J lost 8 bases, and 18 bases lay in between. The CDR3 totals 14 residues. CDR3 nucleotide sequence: TGTGCCAGCAAGGAGGGGATTGGGGAATATGAGCAGTTCTTC. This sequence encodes CASKEGIGEYEQFF.

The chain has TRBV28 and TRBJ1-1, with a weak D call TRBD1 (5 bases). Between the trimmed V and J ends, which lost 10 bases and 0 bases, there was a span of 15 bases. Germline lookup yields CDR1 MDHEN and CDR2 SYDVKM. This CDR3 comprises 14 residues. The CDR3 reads CAINGGPLNTEAFF. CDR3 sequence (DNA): TGTGCCATCAACGGGGGACCACTGAACACTGAAGCTTTCTTT.

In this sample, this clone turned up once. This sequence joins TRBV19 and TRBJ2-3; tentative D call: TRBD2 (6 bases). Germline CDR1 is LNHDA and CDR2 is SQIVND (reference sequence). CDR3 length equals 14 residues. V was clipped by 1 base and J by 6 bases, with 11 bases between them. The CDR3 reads CASSIGLATDTQYF. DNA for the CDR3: TGTGCCAGTAGTATAGGGCTAGCGACCGATACGCAGTATTTT.

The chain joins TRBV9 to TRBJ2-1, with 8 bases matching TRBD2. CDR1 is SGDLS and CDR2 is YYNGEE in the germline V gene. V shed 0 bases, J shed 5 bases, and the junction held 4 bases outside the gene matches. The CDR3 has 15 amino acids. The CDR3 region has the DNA TGTGCCAGCAGCGTAGAACCAGCGGGGGACAATGAGCAGTTCTTC. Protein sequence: CASSVEPAGDNEQFF.

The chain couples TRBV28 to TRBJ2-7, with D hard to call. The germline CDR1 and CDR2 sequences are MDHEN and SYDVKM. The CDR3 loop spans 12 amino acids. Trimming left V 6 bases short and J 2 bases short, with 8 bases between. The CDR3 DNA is TGTGCCAGCAGGGCAGCGCCCTACGAGCAGTACTTC. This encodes CASRAAPYEQYF.

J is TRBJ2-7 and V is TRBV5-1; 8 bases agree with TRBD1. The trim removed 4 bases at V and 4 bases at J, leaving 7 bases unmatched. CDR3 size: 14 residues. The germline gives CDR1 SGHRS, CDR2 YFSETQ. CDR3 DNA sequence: TGCGCCAGCAGCGAACAGGGGGTCAAGTACGAGCAGTACTTC. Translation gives CASSEQGVKYEQYF.

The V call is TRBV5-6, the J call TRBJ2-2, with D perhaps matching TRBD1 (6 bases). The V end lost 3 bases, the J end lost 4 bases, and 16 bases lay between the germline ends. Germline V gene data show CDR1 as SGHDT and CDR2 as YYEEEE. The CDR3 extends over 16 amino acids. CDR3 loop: CASSSPGHRITGELFF. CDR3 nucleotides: TGTGCCAGCAGCTCCCCGGGACACCGTATCACCGGGGAGCTGTTTTTT.

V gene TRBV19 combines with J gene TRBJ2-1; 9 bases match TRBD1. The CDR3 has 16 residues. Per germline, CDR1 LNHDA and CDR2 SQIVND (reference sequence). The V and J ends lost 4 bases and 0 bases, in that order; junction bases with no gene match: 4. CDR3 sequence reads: CASSKRTGASYNEQFF. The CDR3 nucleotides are TGTGCCAGTAGTAAAAGGACAGGGGCCTCCTACAATGAGCAGTTCTTC.

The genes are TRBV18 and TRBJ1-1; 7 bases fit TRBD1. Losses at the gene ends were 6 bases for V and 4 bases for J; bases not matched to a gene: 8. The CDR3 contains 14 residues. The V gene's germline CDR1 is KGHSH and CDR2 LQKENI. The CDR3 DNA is TGTGCCAGCTCCTACCAGGGGGGTACCACTGAAGCTTTCTTT. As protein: CASSYQGGTTEAFF.

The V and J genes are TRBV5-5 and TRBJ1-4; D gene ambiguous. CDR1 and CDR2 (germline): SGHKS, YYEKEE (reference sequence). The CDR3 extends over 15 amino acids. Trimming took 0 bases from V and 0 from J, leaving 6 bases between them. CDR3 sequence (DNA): TGTGCCAGCAGCTTGGCGGGAACAACTAATGAAAAACTGTTTTTT. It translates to CASSLAGTTNEKLFF.

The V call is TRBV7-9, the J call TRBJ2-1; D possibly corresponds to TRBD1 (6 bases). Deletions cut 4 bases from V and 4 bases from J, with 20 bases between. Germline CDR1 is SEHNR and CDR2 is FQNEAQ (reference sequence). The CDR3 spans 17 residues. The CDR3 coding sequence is TGTGCCAGCAGCTCTCCCACTGACAGGAAAGTGTACAATGAGCAGTTCTTC. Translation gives CASSSPTDRKVYNEQFF.

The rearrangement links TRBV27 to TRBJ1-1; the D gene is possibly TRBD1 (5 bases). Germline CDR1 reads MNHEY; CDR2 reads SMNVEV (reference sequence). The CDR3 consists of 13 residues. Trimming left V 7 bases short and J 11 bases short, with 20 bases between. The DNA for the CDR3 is TGTGCCAGCAAACGAGGGGCAGGGCGGGATGCTTTCTTT. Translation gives CASKRGAGRDAFF.

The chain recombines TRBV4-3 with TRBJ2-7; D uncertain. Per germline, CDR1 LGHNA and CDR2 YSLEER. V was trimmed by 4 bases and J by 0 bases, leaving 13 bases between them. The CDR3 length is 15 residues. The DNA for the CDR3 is TGCGCCAGCAGCCCCAACCTCGGAAGCTCCTACGAGCAGTACTTC. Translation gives CASSPNLGSSYEQYF.